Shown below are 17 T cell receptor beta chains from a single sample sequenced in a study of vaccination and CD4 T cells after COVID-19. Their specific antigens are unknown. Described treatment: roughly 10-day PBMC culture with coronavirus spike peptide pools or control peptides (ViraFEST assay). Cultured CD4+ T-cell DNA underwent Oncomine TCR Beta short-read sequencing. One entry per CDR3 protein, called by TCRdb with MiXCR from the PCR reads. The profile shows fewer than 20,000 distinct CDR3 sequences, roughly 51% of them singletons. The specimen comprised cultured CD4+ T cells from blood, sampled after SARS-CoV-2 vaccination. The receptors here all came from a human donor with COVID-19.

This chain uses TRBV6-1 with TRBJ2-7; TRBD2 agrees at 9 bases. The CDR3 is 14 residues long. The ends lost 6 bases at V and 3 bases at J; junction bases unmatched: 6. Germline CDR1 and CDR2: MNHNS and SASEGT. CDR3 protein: CASSAKRGVYEQYF. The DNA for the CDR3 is TGTGCCAGCAGCGCAAAGCGGGGGGTCTACGAGCAGTACTTC.

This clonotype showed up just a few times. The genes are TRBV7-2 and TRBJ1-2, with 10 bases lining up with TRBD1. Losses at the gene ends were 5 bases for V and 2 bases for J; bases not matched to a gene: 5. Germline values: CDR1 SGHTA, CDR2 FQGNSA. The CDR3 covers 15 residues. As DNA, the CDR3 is TGTGCCAGCAGCCCGACAGGGGGCGGAAACTATGGCTACACCTTC. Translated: CASSPTGGGNYGYTF.

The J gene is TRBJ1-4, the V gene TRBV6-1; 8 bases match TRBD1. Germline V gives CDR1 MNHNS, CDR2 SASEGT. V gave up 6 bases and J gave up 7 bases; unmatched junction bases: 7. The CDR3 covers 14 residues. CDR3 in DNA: TGTGCCAGCAGCACCGGGACAGGCTTTGAAAAACTGTTTTTT. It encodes CASSTGTGFEKLFF.

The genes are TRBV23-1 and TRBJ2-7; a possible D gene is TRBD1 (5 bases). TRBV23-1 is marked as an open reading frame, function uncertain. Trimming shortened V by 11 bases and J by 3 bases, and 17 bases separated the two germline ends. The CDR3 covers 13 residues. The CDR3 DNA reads TGCGCCCGCGAATCGACAGCAAGCTACGAGCAGTACTTC. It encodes CARESTASYEQYF.

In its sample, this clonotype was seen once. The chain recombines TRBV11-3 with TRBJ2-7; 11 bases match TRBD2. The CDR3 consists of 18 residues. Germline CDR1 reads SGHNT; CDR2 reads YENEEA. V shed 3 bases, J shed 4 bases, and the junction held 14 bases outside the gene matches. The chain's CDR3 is CASSFSKGLAGGVYEQYF. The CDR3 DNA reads TGTGCCAGCAGCTTCTCCAAAGGCCTAGCGGGGGGAGTATACGAGCAGTACTTC. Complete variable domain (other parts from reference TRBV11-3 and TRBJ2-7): EAGVVQSPRYKIIEKKQPVAFWCNPISGHNTLYWYLQNLGQGPELLIRYENEEAVDDSQLPKDRFSAERLKGVDSTLKIQPAELGDSAVYLCASSFSKGLAGGVYEQYFGPGTRLTVT.

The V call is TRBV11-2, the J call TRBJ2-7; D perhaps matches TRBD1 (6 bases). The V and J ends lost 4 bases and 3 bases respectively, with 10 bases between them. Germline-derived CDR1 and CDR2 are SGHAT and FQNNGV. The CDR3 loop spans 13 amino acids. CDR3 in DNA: TGTGCCAGCAGCTGGACAGTCCTCTACGAGCAGTACTTC. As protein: CASSWTVLYEQYF.

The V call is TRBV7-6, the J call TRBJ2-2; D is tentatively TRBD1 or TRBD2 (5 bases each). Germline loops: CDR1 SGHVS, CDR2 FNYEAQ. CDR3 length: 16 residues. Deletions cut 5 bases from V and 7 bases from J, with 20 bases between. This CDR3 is CASSRDGPSSNGELFF. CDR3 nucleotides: TGTGCCAGCAGCCGGGACGGACCCTCCAGTAACGGGGAGCTGTTTTTT.

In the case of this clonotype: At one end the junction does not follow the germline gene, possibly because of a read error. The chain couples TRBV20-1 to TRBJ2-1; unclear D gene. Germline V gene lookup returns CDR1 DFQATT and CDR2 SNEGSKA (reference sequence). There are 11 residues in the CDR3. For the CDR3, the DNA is TGCAGTGCTATCTTGGTGAATGCGCAGTTCTTC. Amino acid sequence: CSAILVNAQFF.

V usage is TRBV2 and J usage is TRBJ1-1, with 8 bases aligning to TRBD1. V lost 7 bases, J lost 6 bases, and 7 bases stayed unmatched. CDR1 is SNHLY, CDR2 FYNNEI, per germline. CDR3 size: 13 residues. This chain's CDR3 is CASTAGGLAEAFF. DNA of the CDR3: TGTGCCAGCACCGCAGGGGGCCTCGCTGAAGCTTTCTTT.

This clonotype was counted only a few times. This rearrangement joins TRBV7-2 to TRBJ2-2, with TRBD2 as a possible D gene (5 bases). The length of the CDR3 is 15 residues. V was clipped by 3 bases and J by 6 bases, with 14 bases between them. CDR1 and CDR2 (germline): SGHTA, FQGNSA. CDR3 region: CASSLVVSGSGELFF. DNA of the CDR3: TGTGCCAGCAGCTTGGTTGTGTCGGGGTCCGGGGAGCTGTTTTTT.

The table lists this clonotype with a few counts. The CDR3 sequence: CASSKGLLQEETQYF. The CDR3 region has the DNA TGTGCCAGCAGCAAAGGACTCCTACAAGAAGAGACCCAGTACTTC. V gene TRBV6-1 combines with J gene TRBJ2-5; tentative D call: TRBD2 (5 bases). The germline V gene has CDR1 MNHNS and CDR2 SASEGT. V lost 6 bases, J lost 3 bases, and 17 bases lay in between. The CDR3 totals 15 residues.

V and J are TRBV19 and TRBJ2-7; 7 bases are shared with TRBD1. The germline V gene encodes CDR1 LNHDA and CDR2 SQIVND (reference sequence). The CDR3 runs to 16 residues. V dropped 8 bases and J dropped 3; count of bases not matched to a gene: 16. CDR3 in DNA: TGTGCCAGTGGGGACAACAGGGGTAGAGGGCTCTACGAGCAGTACTTC. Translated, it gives CASGDNRGRGLYEQYF.

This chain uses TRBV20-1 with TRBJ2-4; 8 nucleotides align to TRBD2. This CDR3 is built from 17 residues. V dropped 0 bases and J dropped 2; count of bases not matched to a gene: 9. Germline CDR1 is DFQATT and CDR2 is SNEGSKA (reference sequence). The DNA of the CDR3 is TGCAGTGCTAGAGAGGTTACCGGGGGGGCCACCAAAAACATTCAGTACTTC. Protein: CSAREVTGGATKNIQYF.

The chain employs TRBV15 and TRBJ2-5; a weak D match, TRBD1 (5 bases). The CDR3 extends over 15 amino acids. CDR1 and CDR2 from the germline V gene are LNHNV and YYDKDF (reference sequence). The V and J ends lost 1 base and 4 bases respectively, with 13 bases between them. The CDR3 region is CATSRVPGKGETQYF. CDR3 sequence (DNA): TGTGCCACCAGCAGAGTCCCAGGGAAGGGAGAGACCCAGTACTTC.

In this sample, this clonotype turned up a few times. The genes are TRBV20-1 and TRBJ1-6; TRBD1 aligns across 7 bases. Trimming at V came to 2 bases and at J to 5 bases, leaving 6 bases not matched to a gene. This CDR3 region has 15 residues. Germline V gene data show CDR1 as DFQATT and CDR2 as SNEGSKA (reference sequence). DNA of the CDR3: TGCAGTGCTAGAATACCGGGACAGAATAATTCACCCCTCCACTTT. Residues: CSARIPGQNNSPLHF.

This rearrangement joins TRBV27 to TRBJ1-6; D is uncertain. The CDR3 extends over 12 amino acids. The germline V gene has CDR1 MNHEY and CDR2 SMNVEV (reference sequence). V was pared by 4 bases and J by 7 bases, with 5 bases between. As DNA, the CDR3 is TGTGCCAGCAGTTACTACAATTCACCCCTCCACTTT. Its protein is CASSYYNSPLHF.

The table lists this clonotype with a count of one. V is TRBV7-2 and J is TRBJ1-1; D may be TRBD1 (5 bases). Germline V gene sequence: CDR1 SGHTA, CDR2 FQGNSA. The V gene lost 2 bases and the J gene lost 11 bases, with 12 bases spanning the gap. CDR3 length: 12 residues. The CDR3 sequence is CASSLIAGLAFF. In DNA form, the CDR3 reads TGTGCCAGCAGCTTAATCGCAGGGTTGGCTTTCTTT.